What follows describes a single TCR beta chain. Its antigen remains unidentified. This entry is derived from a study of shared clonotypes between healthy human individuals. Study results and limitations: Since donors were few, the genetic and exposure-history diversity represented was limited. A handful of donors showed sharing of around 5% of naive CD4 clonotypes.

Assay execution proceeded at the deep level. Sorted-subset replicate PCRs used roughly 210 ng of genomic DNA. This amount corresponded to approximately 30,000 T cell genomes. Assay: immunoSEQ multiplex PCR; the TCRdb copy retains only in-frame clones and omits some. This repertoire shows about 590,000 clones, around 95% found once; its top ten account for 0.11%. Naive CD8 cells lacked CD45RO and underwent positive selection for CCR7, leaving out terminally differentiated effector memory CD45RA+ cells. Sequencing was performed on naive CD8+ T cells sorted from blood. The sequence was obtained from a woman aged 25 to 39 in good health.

CDR3 amino acids: CASSRTSGRSGGELFF. As DNA, the CDR3 is TGTGCCAGCAGCCGGACTAGCGGGAGATCTGGCGGGGAGCTGTTTTTT. The chain combines TRBV11-2 with TRBJ2-2; 13 positions match TRBD2. CDR3 length: 16 amino acids. The germline V gene has CDR1 SGHAT and CDR2 FQNNGV. V lost 5 bases, J lost 7 bases, and 7 bases stayed unmatched.